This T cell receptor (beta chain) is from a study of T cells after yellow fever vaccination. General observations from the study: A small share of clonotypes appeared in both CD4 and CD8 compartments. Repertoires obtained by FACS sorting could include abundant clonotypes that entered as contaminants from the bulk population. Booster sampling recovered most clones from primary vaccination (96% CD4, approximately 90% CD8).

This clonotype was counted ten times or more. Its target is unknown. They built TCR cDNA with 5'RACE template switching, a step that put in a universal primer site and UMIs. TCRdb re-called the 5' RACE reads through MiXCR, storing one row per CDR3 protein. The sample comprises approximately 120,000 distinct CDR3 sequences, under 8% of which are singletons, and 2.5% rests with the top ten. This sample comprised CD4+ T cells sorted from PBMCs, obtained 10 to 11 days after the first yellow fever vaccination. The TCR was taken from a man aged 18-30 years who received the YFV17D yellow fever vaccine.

CDR3 nucleotides: TGTGCCACCAGTGACCCGTCATCACAGGGGAATGAGCAGTTCTTC. Translation: CATSDPSSQGNEQFF. The V call is TRBV24-1, the J call TRBJ2-1, with 7 bases fitting TRBD1. CDR3 size: 15 residues. Unmatched junction bases numbered 9, after V lost 4 bases and J lost 7 bases. Germline lookup yields CDR1 KGHDR and CDR2 SFDVKD.